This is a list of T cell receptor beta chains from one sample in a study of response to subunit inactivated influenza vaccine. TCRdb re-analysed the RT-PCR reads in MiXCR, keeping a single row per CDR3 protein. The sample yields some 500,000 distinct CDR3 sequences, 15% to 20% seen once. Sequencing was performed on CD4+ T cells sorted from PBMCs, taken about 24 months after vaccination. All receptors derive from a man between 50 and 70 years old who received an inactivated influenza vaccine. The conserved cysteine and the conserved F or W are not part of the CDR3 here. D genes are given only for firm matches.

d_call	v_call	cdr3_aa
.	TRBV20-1	SARPHFTGELF
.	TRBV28	ASSPGLKAYEQY
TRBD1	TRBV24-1	ATSGQLNTGELF
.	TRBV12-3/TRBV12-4	ASSSWKGRGQPQH
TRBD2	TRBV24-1	ATSDFKLAGAPSYNEQF
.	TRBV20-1	SARGVGLVSGNTIY
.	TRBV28	ASSFRRPGELF
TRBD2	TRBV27	ASSFNLAGGPRQF
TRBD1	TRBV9	ASSARDRVVYEQF
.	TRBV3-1	ASAALSHNEQF
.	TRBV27	ASSGLDSTGELF
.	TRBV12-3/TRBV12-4	ASSLNRETQY
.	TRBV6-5	ASSYIEGWSSYNEQF
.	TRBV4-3	ASSQVPGASTDTQY
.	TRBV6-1	ASSPAGGPGDTQY
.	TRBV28	ASSLTRMSTQY
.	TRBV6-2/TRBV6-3	ASSLRPSTYEQY
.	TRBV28	AISAGDTDTQY
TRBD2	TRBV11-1	ASSLDIQAGGAYNEQF
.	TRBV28	ASSLHQSLPLH
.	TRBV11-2	ASSLFRGGYGYT
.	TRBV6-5	ASSYSTGYGYT
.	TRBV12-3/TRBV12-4	ASSFQTEAF
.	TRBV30	AWSGPPDGYT
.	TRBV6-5	ASSYLRQATYGYT
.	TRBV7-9	AAGGTDTQY
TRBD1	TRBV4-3	ASSIRDRGPYEQY
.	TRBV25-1	ASSEVGFDEKLF
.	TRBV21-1	ANVWTSAYNEQF
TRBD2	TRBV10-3	AITLGRAGDTQY
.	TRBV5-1	ASRWGDLGPNEKLF
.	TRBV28	ASSSPWQANYGYT
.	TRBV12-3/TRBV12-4	ASEGFSTDTQY
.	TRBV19	ASVLWGLSNQPQH
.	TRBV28	ASSSLIPQGTYEQY
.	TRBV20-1	SAIGGNQPQH
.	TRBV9	ASSVQGSTNTGELF
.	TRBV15	ATSRTGQGKETQY
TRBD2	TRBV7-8	ASSSETSGGYEQY
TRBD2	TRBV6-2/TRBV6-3	ASQGAGDTGELF
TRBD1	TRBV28	ASKLDRVDYGYT
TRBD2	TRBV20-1	SALPLAGVTDTQY
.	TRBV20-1	SARGVDIQY
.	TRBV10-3	AISDLSGKSYGYT
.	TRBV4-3	ASSQDWGDTQY
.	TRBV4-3	ASSQEWTVAYNEQF
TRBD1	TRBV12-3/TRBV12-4	ACSGTGGYEQY
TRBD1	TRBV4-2	ASSLSSGGILNTEAF
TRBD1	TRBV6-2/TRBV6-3	ASSQRTGLEAF
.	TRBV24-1	ATSDARGSGTTEAF
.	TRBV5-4	ASDRKETQY
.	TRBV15	ATSLLKSSYEQY
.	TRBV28	ASSFPGVQPQH
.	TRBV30	AWTLGDINEQF
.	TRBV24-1	ATSEAGPVARAF
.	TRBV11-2	ASSLKWSSSYEQY
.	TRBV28	ASSHPGTHEQY
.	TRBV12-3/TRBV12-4	ASSDRIRVLNTEAF